This TCR beta chain was found in a study of beta chain features in type 1 diabetes. Study information: The study examined about 110,000,000 sorted cells across all samples. The study, taken as a whole, reports: Among type 1 diabetes patients, VDJ junctions had fewer insertions and more deletions.

The entirety of the isolated RNA underwent reverse transcription, so expressed TCRB transcripts were sequenced. Only in-frame clones appear in the TCRdb table, and some are missing; sequencing was by immunoSEQ multiplex PCR. The repertoire holds 200,000 to 300,000 clones, with about 63% as singletons. Sorting based on CD45RO/CCR7/CD25/CD127/CD95/CD27 separated CD4+ naive, central memory, regulatory and stem cell-like memory cells. This CDR3 is 14 amino acids long. In germline, CDR1 is GTSNPN, CDR2 SVGIG (reference sequence). The V end lost 8 bases, the J end lost 4 bases, and 20 bases lay between the germline ends. A word on this clone: What it binds is not known.

This sequence was found in a man aged 25 to 40 in good health. Sequenced input: naive CD4+ T cells from blood. V is TRBV30 and J is TRBJ1-1; D is perhaps TRBD1 (5 bases). CDR3 bases: TGTGCCGGTGACAGTTTAACCCTGGGCACTGAAGCTTTCTTT. Protein sequence: CAGDSLTLGTEAFF.